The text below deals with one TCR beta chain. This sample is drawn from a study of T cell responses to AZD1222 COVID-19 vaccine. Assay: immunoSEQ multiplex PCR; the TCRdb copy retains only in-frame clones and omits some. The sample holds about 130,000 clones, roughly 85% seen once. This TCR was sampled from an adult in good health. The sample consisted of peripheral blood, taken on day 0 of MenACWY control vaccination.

DNA for the CDR3: TGTGCCAGCAGCTTGGCCTCCGGGACAGGGATTAATGAAAAACTGTTTTTT. Translation gives CASSLASGTGINEKLFF. This sequence joins TRBV7-9 and TRBJ1-4; 9 bases fit TRBD1. V was pared by 3 bases and J by 4 bases, with 9 bases of the junction left unmatched. Germline V lookup: CDR1 SEHNR, CDR2 FQNEAQ (reference sequence). The CDR3 length is 17 residues.